The 4 T cell receptor beta chains presented below share a single source sample, sequenced in a study of shared clonotypes between healthy human individuals. Clones were read by immunoSEQ multiplex PCR, and TCRdb kept only the in-frame ones, dropping some. The sample consists of some 1.5 million clones, 98% of them appearing once. Sample: naive CD4+ T cells sorted from blood. The sample's subset: CD45RA+ positively selected. Receptors originate from a man aged 25-45 years in good health.

This chain connects TRBV28 to TRBJ2-1; 9 positions agree with TRBD1. This CDR3 has 15 amino acids. V shed 6 bases and J 3 bases; nucleotides not matched to a gene: 6. Germline lookup yields CDR1 MDHEN and CDR2 SYDVKM. This chain's CDR3 is CASRPNRGLYNEQFF. CDR3 DNA sequence: TGTGCCAGCAGGCCCAACAGGGGGCTCTACAATGAGCAGTTCTTC.

The CDR3 region has the DNA TGTGCCAGCAGCTTAGATGGTGGGGCCACAGATACGCAGTATTTT. It encodes CASSLDGGATDTQYF. The genes are TRBV11-3 and TRBJ2-3; maybe TRBD1 (5 bases). CDR3 length equals 15 residues. Trimming removed 0 bases at V and 2 bases at J, with 9 bases between. CDR1 is SGHNT and CDR2 is YENEEA in the germline V gene. Variable domain in full (rest from reference TRBV11-3 and TRBJ2-3): EAGVVQSPRYKIIEKKQPVAFWCNPISGHNTLYWYLQNLGQGPELLIRYENEEAVDDSQLPKDRFSAERLKGVDSTLKIQPAELGDSAVYLCASSLDGGATDTQYFGPGTRLTVL.

The chain joins TRBV7-9 to TRBJ2-1; unclear D gene. The CDR3 length is 15 residues. Per germline, CDR1 SEHNR and CDR2 FQNEAQ (reference sequence). The V and J ends lost 4 bases and 0 bases respectively, with 10 bases between them. The CDR3 reads CASSYGVSSYNEQFF. Here the CDR3 DNA reads TGTGCCAGCAGCTACGGAGTCAGCTCCTACAATGAGCAGTTCTTC.

This clone occurred once. The rearrangement links TRBV10-1 to TRBJ2-7, with 8 bases lining up with TRBD2. CDR3 size: 14 residues. Germline assignment: CDR1 WNHNN and CDR2 SYGVQD (reference sequence). The V segment lost 10 bases and the J segment 3 bases; nucleotides outside the gene matches: 11. CDR3 protein: CATQPGGANYEQYF. In DNA form, the CDR3 reads TGCGCCACACAACCGGGGGGGGCAAACTACGAGCAGTACTTC.